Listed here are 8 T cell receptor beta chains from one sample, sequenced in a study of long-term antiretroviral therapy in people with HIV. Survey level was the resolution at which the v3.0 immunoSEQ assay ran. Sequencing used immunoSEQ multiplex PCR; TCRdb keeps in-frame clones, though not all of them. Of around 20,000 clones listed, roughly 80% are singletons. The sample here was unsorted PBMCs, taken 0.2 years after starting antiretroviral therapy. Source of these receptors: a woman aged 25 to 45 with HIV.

This CDR3 reads CASRDGANYGYTF. The CDR3 DNA reads as TGTGCCTCCCGGGACGGGGCAAACTATGGCTACACCTTC. The J gene is TRBJ1-2, the V gene TRBV6-5; the D gene is possibly TRBD1 (5 bases). Germline V gives CDR1 MNHEY, CDR2 SVGAGI. This CDR3 is 13 amino acids long. V shed 11 bases and J shed 2 bases, with 15 bases lying between them.

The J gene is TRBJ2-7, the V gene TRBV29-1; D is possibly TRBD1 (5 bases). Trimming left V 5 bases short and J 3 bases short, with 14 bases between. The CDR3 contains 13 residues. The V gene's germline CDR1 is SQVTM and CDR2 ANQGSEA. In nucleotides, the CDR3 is TGCAGCGTTTTCCGCGGCAGGGACTACGAGCAGTACTTC. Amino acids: CSVFRGRDYEQYF.

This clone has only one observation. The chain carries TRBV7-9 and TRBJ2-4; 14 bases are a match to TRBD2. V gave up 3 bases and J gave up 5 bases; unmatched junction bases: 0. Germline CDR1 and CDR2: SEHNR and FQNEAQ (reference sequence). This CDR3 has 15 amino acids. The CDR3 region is CASSLTSGGENIQYF. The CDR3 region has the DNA TGTGCCAGCAGCTTGACTAGCGGGGGGGAAAACATTCAGTACTTC.

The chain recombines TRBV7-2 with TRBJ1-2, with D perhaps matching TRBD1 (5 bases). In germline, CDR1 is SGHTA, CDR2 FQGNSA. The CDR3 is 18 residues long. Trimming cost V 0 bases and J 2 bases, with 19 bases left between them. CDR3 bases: TGTGCCAGCAGCTTAGCGCGGCAGGGACCCCTCCGCAACTATGGCTACACCTTC. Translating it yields CASSLARQGPLRNYGYTF.

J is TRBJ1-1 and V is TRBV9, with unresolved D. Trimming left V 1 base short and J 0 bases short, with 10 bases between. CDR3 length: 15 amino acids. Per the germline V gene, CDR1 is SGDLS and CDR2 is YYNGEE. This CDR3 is CASSVYAYLNTEAFF. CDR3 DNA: TGTGCCAGCAGCGTATACGCATACTTGAACACTGAAGCTTTCTTT.

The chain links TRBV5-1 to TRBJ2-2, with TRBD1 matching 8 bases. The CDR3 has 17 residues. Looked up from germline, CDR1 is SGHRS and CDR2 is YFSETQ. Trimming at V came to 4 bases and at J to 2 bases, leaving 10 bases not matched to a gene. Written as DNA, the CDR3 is TGCGCCAGCAGCAGCCAAGTGACAGGGGTTAACACCGGGGAGCTGTTTTTT. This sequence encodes CASSSQVTGVNTGELFF.

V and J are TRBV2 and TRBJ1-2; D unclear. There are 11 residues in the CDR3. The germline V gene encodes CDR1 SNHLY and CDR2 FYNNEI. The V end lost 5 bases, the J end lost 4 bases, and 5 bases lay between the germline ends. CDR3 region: CASSPAYGYTF. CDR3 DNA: TGTGCCAGCAGTCCAGCCTATGGCTACACCTTC. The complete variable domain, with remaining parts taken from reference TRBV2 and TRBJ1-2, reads EPEVTQTPSHQVTQMGQEVILRCVPISNHLYFYWYRQILGQKVEFLVSFYNNEISEKSEIFDDQFSVERPDGSNFTLKIRSTKLEDSAMYFCASSPAYGYTFGSGTRLTVV.

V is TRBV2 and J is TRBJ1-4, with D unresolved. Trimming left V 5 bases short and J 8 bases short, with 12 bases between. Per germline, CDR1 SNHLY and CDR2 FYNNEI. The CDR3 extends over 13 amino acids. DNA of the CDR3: TGTGCCAGCAGTCAAGACTCGGGAGAAAAACTGTTTTTT. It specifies CASSQDSGEKLFF.